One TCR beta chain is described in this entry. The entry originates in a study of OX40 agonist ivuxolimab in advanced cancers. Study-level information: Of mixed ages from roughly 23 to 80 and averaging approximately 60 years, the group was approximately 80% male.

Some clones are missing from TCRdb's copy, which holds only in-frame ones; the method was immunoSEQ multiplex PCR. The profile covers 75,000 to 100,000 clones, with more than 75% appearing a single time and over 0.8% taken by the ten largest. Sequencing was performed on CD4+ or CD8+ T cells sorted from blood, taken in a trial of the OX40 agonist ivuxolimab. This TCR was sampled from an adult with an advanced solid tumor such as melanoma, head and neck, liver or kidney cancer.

The CDR3 region has the DNA TGTGCCAGCAGTGAACGGGGACTAGCGGGAGTCTACGAGCAGTACTTC. Residues: CASSERGLAGVYEQYF. This chain links TRBV6-1 with TRBJ2-7; 14 nucleotides align to TRBD2. V gave up 2 bases and J gave up 3 bases; unmatched junction bases: 3. This CDR3 region has 16 residues. The germline V gene encodes CDR1 MNHNS and CDR2 SASEGT.